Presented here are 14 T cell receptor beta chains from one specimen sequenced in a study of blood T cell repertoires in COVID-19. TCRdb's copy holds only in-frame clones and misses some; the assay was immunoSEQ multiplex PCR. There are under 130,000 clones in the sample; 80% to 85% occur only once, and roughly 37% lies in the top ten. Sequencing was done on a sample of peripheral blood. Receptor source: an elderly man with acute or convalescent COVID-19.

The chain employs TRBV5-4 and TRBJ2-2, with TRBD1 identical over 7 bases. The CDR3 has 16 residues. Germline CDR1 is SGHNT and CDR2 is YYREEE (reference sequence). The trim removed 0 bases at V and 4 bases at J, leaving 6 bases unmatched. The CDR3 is CASSLAATGFTGELFF. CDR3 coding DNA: TGTGCCAGCAGCTTGGCCGCGACAGGGTTCACCGGGGAGCTGTTTTTT.

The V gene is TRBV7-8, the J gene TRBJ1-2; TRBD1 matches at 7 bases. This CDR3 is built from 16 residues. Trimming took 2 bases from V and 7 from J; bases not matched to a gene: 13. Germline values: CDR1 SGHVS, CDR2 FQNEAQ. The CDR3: CASSLNRQRQGSGYTF. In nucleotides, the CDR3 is TGTGCCAGCAGCTTAAACAGACAGAGACAGGGTAGTGGCTACACCTTC.

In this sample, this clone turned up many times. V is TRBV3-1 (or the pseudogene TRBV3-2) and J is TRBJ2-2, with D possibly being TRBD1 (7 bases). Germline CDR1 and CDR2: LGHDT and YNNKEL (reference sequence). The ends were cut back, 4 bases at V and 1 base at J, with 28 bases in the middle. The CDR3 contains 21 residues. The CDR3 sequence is CASSRHSGGTEAFLNTGELFF. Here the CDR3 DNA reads TGTGCCAGCAGCCGGCACTCAGGAGGGACAGAGGCATTTTTGAACACCGGGGAGCTGTTTTTT.

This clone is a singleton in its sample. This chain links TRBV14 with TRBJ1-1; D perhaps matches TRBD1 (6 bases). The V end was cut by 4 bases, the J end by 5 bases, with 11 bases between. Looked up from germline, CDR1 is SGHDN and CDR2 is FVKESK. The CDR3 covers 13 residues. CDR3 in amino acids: CASSLTGTTEAFF. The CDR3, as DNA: TGTGCCAGCAGCCTGACCGGGACAACTGAAGCTTTCTTT.

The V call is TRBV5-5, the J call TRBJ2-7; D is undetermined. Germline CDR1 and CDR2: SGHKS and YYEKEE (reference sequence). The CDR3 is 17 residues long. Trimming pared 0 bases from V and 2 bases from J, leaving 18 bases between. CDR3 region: CASSLVSLGSGPYEQYF. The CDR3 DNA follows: TGTGCCAGCAGCTTGGTTTCTTTAGGTTCAGGCCCCTACGAGCAGTACTTC.

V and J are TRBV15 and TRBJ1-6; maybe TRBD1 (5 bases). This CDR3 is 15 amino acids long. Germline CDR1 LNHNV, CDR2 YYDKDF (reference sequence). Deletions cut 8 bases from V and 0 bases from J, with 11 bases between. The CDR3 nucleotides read TGTGCCACCCGGGACTTTAGCTCCTATAATTCACCCCTCCACTTT. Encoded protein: CATRDFSSYNSPLHF. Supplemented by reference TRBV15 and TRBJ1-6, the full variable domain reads DAMVIQNPRYQVTQFGKPVTLSCSQTLNHNVMYWYQQKSSQAPKLLFHYYDKDFNNEADTPDNFQSRRPNTSFCFLDIRSPGLGDTAMYLCATRDFSSYNSPLHFGNGTRLTVT.

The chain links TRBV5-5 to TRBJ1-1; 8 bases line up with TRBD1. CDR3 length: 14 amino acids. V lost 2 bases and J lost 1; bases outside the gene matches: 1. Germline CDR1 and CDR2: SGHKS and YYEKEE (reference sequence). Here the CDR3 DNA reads TGTGCCAGCAGCTTCCAGGGGGCGAACACTGAAGCTTTCTTT. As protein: CASSFQGANTEAFF.

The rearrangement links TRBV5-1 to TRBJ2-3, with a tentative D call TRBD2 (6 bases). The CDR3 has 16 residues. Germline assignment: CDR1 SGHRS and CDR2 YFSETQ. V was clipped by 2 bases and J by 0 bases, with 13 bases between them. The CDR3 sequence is CASSFTGTLSTDTQYF. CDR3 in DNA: TGCGCCAGCAGCTTTACCGGGACTCTAAGCACAGATACGCAGTATTTT.

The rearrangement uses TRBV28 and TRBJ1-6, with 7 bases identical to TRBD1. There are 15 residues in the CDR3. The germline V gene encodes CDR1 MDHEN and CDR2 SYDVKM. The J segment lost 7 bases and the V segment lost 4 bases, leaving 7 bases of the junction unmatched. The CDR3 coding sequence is TGTGCCAGCAGTTCGGCGACAGGGACGAATTCACCCCTCCACTTT. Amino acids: CASSSATGTNSPLHF.

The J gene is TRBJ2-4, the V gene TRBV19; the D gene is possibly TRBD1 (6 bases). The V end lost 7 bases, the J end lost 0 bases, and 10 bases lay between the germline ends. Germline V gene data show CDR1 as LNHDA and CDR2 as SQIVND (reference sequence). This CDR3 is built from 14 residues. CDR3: CASTQGSAKNIQYF. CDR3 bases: TGTGCCAGTACTCAGGGGTCAGCCAAAAACATTCAGTACTTC.

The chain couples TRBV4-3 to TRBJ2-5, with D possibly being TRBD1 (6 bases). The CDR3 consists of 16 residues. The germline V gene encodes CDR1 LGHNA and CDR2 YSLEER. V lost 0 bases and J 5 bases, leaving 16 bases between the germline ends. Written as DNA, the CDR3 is TGCGCCAGCAGCCAAGAAGTTGGGGCAGGGGAGGAGACCCAGTACTTC. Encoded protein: CASSQEVGAGEETQYF.

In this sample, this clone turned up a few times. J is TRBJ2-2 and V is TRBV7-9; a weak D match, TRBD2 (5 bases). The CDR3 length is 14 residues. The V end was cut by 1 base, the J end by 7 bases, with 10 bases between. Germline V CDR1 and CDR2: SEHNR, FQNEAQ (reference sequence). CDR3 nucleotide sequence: TGTGCCAGCAGCTTAGACGGGGATGGCGGGGAGCTGTTTTTT. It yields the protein CASSLDGDGGELFF.

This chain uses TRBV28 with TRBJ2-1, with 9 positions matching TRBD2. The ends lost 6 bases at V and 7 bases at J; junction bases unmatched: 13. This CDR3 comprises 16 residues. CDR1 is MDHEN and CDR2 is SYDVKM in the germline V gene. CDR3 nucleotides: TGTGCCAGCAGCACAATAGCGGGAGTGGCGAGGAATGAGCAGTTCTTC. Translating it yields CASSTIAGVARNEQFF. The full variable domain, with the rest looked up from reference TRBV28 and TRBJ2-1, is DVKVTQSSRYLVKRTGEKVFLECVQDMDHENMFWYRQDPGLGLRLIYFSYDVKMKEKGDIPEGYSVSREKKERFSLILESASTNQTSMYLCASSTIAGVARNEQFFGPGTRLTVL.

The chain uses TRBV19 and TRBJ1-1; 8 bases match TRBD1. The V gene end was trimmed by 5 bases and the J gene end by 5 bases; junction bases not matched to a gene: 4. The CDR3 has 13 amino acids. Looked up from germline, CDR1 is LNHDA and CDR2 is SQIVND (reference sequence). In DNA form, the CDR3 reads TGTGCCAGTAGTTTCGACAGGGGAACTGAAGCTTTCTTT. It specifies CASSFDRGTEAFF.